The rows below give T cell receptor beta chains drawn from one sample of a study of identical twins. TCRdb recomputed calls from the 5' RACE reads with MiXCR, one row per CDR3 protein. This sample has 1.5 million to 2 million distinct CDR3 sequences; around a third occur once, and the top ten carry approximately 0.25%. The source material was cord blood. Receptor source: a newborn girl in good health. Both conserved end residues are part of each CDR3. The D gene is left open where the match is weak. Clone size, where shown, is once, few, many, or a class for clones that have expanded.

J,D,V,size,DNA,CDR3
TRBJ2-2,TRBD1,TRBV20-1,few,TGCAGTGCTAGCAGGACAGGGGGCCCATTCACCGGGGAGCTGTTTTTT,CSASRTGGPFTGELFF
TRBJ1-1,-,TRBV3-1,few,TGTGCCAGCAGCCAAGCTCCTGGACCGGGCACTGAAGCTTTCTTT,CASSQAPGPGTEAFF
TRBJ1-6,-,TRBV2,-,TGTGCCAGCAGTCTCAGGGGAGAGCATTCACCCCTCCACTTT,CASSLRGEHSPLHF
TRBJ2-5,-,TRBV7-9,-,TGTGCCAGCAGCTATACGGACTTTTCCAATGAGCAGTACTTC,CASSYTDFSNEQYF
TRBJ1-2,-,TRBV20-1,few,TGCAGTGCTAGGCCGGACGTTCGCTATGGCTACACCTTC,CSARPDVRYGYTF
TRBJ1-2,-,TRBV3-1,-,TGTGCCAGCAGCCAAGGACTCTCGCTCTATGGCTACACCTTC,CASSQGLSLYGYTF
TRBJ2-7,-,TRBV5-1,many,TGCGCCAGCAGCTTGGCCTTGGGCACTGACGAGCAGTACTTC,CASSLALGTDEQYF
TRBJ2-7,-,TRBV20-1,-,TGCAGTGCTCACAGGGAAGGTTTTTCCTACGAGCAGTACTTC,CSAHREGFSYEQYF
TRBJ2-5,TRBD2,TRBV7-2,-,TGTGCCAGCAGCAAGATAGCGGGGAAAGAGACCCAGTACTTC,CASSKIAGKETQYF
TRBJ2-7,TRBD2,TRBV11-2,many,TGTGCCAGCAGCTTAGATCTAGCGGGATCCTACGAGCAGTACTTC,CASSLDLAGSYEQYF
TRBJ1-3,TRBD1,TRBV4-2,few,TGTGCCAGCAGCCATCGCACAGGGGACTCTGGAAACACCATATATTTT,CASSHRTGDSGNTIYF
TRBJ2-3,-,TRBV12-3/TRBV12-4,-,TGTGCCAGCAGTTCAGGACCACGATTCACAGATACGCAGTATTTT,CASSSGPRFTDTQYF
TRBJ1-2,-,TRBV7-9,-,TGTGCCAGCAGTCATAGACATGACTATGGCTACACCTTC,CASSHRHDYGYTF